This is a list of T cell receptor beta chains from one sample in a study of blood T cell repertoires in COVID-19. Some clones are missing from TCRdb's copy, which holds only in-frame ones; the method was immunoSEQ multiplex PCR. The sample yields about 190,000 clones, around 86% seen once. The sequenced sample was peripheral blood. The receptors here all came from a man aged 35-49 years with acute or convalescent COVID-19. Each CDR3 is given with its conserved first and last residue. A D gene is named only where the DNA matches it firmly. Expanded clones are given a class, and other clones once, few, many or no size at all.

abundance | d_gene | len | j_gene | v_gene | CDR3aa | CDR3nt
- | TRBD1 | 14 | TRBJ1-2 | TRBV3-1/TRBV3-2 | CASSPSTGASGYTF | TGTGCCAGCAGCCCTTCAACAGGGGCAAGTGGCTACACCTTC
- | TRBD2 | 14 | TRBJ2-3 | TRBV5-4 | CASSYAGGVDTQYF | TGTGCCAGCAGCTATGCGGGGGGCGTGGATACGCAGTATTTT
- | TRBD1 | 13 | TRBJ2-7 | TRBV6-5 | CASSLTGDREQYF | TGTGCCAGCAGTCTGACAGGGGATCGCGAGCAGTACTTC
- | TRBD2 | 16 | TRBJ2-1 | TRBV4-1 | CASSQGLAGIGNEQFF | TGCGCCAGCAGCCAAGGACTAGCGGGGATAGGGAATGAGCAGTTCTTC
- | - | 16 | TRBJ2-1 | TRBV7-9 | CASSLRPGSSYNEQFF | TGTGCCAGCAGCTTGCGTCCGGGTAGCTCCTACAATGAGCAGTTCTTC
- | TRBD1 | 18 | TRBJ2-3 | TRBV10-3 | CAISEPRGRTGDTDTQYF | TGTGCCATCAGTGAGCCCCGTGGGAGGACAGGGGACACAGATACGCAGTATTTT
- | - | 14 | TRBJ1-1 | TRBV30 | CAWSVGTGYTEAFF | TGTGCCTGGAGTGTAGGAACAGGATACACTGAAGCTTTCTTT
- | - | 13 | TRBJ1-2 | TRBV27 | CASSLRTGRGYTF | TGTGCCAGCAGTTTACGCACAGGGAGAGGCTACACCTTC
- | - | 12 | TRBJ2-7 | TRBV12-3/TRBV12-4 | CASSQTGYEQYF | TGTGCCAGCAGTCAGACAGGTTACGAGCAGTACTTC
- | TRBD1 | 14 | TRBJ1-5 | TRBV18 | CASSLGQGNQPQHF | TGTGCCAGCTCCCTCGGACAGGGTAATCAGCCCCAGCATTTT
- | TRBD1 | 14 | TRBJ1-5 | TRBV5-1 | CASRGQGVDQPQHF | TGCGCCAGCAGAGGACAGGGGGTTGATCAGCCCCAGCATTTT
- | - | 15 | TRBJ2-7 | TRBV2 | CASSERHGTGFEQYF | TGTGCCAGCAGTGAGAGACACGGGACTGGTTTCGAGCAGTACTTC
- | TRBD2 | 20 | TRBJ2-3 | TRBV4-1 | CASSQELSGSGGAERDTQYF | TGCGCCAGCAGCCAAGAATTGTCGGGTAGCGGGGGGGCCGAGAGAGATACGCAGTATTTT
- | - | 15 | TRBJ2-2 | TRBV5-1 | CASQLDTGNTGELFF | TGCGCCAGCCAGCTTGATACAGGGAACACCGGGGAGCTGTTTTTT
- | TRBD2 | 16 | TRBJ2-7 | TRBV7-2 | CASSSLGLAVSYEQYF | TGTGCCAGCAGCTCCCTGGGACTAGCGGTCTCCTACGAGCAGTACTTC
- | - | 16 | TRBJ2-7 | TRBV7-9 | CASSLVLTGSSYEQYF | TGTGCCAGCAGCTTAGTCCTGACAGGATCCTCCTACGAGCAGTACTTC
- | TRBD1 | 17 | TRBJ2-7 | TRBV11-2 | CASSARVPGQGAYEQYF | TGTGCCAGCAGCGCCAGGGTACCGGGACAGGGGGCCTACGAGCAGTACTTC
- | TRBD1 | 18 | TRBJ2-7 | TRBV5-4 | CASSLLPGTEYPSKEQYF | TGTGCCAGCAGCTTGCTTCCCGGGACAGAATATCCTAGTAAGGAGCAGTACTTC
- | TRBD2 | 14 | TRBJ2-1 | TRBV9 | CASTSILAGNEQFF | TGTGCCAGCACCTCCATACTAGCGGGGAATGAGCAGTTCTTC
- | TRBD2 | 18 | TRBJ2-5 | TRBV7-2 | CASSYDGPIGRGEETQYF | TGTGCCAGCAGCTACGACGGACCCATTGGACGGGGGGAAGAGACCCAGTACTTC
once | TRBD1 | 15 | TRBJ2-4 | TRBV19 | CASRPTGASKNIQYF | TGTGCCAGTAGGCCGACAGGGGCGTCCAAAAACATTCAGTACTTC
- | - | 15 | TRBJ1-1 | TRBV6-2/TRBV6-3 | CASSQTRPGVSEAFF | TGTGCCAGCAGTCAAACCCGCCCAGGGGTATCTGAAGCTTTCTTT
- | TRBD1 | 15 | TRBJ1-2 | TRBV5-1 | CASSSETGGTYGYTF | TGCGCCAGCAGCTCTGAGACAGGGGGGACCTATGGCTACACCTTC
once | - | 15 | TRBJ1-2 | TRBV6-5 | CASRRTALTNYGYTF | TGTGCCAGCAGAAGGACAGCCCTAACTAACTATGGCTACACCTTC
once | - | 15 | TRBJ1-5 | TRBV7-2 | CASSLVPGNSEPQHF | TGTGCCAGCAGCTTAGTACCAGGGAATTCAGAGCCCCAGCATTTT
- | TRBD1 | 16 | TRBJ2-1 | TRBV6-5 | CASSYWGTGFVNEQFF | TGTGCCAGCAGTTACTGGGGGACAGGGTTCGTCAATGAGCAGTTCTTC
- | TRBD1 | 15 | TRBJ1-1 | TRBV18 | CASSTTGGVGTEAFF | TGTGCCAGCTCAACGACAGGGGGCGTAGGTACTGAAGCTTTCTTT
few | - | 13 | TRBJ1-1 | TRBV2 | CASSEMGGTEAFF | TGTGCCAGCAGTGAAATGGGGGGCACTGAAGCTTTCTTT
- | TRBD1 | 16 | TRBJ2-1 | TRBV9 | CASSVGPGTGPNEQFF | TGTGCCAGCAGCGTAGGCCCCGGGACAGGACCCAATGAGCAGTTCTTC
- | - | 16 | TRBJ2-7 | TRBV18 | CASSPAVVGLSYEQYF | TGTGCCAGCTCACCCGCGGTCGTGGGACTCTCCTACGAGCAGTACTTC
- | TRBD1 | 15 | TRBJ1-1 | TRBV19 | CASSTRRQGNTEAFF | TGTGCCAGTAGTACTCGGAGACAGGGGAACACTGAAGCTTTCTTT
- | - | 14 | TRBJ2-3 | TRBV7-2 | CASSLDRVTDTQYF | TGTGCCAGCAGCTTAGACAGGGTCACAGATACGCAGTATTTT
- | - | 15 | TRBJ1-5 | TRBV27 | CASQSREGGNQPQHF | TGTGCCAGCCAGTCGAGGGAGGGAGGCAATCAGCCCCAGCATTTT
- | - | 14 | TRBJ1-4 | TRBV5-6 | CASSRLQGNEKLFF | TGTGCCAGCAGTCGTCTACAGGGTAATGAAAAACTGTTTTTT
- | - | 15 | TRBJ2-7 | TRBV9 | CASRTTGKSSYEQYF | TGTGCCAGCAGAACGACAGGCAAATCCTCCTACGAGCAGTACTTC
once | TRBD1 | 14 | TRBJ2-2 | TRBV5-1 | CASSLDRGPGELFF | TGCGCCAGCAGCTTGGACAGGGGGCCCGGGGAGCTGTTTTTT
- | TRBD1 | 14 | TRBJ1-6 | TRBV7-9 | CASSPSGGNSPLHF | TGTGCCAGCAGCCCCTCAGGGGGAAATTCACCCCTCCACTTT
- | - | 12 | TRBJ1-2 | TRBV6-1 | CASSESGDGYTF | TGTGCCAGCAGTGAAAGCGGGGACGGCTACACCTTC
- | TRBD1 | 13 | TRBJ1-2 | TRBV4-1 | CASSQTGTPGYTF | TGCGCCAGCAGCCAGACAGGGACCCCCGGCTACACCTTC
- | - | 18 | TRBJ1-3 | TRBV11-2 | CASSLGAPGSFSGNTIYF | TGTGCCAGCAGCTTAGGAGCCCCAGGAAGTTTCTCTGGAAACACCATATATTTT
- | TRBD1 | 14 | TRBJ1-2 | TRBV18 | CASSPGQDLYGYTF | TGTGCCAGCTCACCGGGACAGGACCTCTATGGCTACACCTTC
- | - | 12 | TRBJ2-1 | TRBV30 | CAWSLAGNEQFF | TGTGCCTGGAGTCTTGCGGGTAATGAGCAGTTCTTC
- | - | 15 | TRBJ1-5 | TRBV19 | CASMPVINSNQPQHF | TGTGCCAGTATGCCAGTAATTAATAGCAATCAGCCCCAGCATTTT
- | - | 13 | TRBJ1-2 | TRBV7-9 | CASSFRTNYGYTF | TGTGCCAGCAGCTTCCGTACTAACTATGGCTACACCTTC
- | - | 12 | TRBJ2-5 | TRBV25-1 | CASSRGQETQYF | TGTGCCAGCTCCCGGGGACAAGAGACCCAGTACTTC
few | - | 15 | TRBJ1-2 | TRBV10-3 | CAISESGPDRSPVTF | TGTGCCATCAGTGAGTCGGGGCCAGACCGGTCACCGGTCACCTTC
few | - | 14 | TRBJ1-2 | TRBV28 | CASIPGEAVRGYTF | TGTGCCAGCATTCCTGGTGAGGCCGTGCGGGGCTACACCTTC
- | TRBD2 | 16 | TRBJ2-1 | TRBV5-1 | CASSLSLSGDYNEQFF | TGCGCCAGCAGCTTGTCCCTTAGCGGGGACTACAATGAGCAGTTCTTC